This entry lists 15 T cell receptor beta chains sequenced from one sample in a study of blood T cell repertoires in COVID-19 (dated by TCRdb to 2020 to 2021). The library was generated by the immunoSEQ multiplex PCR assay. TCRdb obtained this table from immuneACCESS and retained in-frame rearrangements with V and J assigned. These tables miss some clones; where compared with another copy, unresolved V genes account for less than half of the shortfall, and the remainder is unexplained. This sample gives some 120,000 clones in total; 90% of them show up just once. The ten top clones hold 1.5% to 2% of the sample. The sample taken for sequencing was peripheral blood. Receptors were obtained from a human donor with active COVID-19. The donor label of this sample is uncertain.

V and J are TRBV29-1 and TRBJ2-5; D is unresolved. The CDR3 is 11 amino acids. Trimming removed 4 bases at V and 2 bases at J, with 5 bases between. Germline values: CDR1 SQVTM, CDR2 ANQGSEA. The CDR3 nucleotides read TGCAGCGTTGCCCTTCAAGAGACCCAGTACTTC. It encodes CSVALQETQYF.

For the CDR3, the DNA is TGTGCCAGCAGCTCGCTCCCCCAGGGGGCTCTCAAGTGCAATGAGCAGTTCTTC. Its protein is CASSSLPQGALKCNEQFF. This chain joins TRBV7-4 and TRBJ2-1, with 8 nucleotides matching TRBD1. The ends lost 4 bases at V and 6 bases at J; junction bases unmatched: 17. Per the germline V gene, CDR1 is SGHVT and CDR2 is SQSDAQ. The CDR3 spans 18 residues.

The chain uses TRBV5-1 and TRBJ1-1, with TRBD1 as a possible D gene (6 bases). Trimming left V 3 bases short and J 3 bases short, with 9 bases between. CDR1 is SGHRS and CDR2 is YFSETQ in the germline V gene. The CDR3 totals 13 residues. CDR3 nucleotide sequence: TGCGCCAGCAGCTCCAGGGGATACACTGAAGCTTTCTTT. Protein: CASSSRGYTEAFF. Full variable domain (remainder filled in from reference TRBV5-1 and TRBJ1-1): KAGVTQTPRYLIKTRGQQVTLSCSPISGHRSVSWYQQTPGQGLQFLFEYFSETQRNKGNFPGRFSGRQFSNSRSEMNVSTLELGDSALYLCASSSRGYTEAFFGQGTRLTVV.

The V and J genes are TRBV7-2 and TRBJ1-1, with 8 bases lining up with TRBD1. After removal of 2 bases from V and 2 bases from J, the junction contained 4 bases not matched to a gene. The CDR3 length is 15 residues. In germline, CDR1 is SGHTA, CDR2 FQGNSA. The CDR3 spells CASSLPTGVNTEAFF. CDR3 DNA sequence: TGTGCCAGCAGCTTACCGACAGGGGTAAACACTGAAGCTTTCTTT.

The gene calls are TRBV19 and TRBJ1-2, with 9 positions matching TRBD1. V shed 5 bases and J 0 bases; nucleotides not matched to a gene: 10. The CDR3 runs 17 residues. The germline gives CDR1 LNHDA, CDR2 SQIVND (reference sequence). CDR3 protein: CASSSVDRGRTNYGYTF. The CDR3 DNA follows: TGTGCCAGTAGTTCCGTGGACAGGGGTCGTACTAACTATGGCTACACCTTC.

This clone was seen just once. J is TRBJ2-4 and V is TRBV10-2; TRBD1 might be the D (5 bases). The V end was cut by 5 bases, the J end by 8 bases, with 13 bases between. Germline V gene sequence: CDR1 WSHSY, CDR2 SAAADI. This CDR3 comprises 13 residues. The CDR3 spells CASSQNQGYIQYF. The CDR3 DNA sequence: TGCGCCAGCAGTCAAAATCAGGGTTACATTCAGTACTTC.

The CDR3 bases are TGTGCCAGCAAACCTATAGCGGGGGGGCCGAACGAGCAGTACTTC. Translated, it gives CASKPIAGGPNEQYF. The V gene is TRBV6-5, the J gene TRBJ2-7; 11 bases match TRBD2. CDR3 length equals 15 residues. V was pared by 7 bases and J by 5 bases, with 10 bases of the junction left unmatched. Germline V gene lookup returns CDR1 MNHEY and CDR2 SVGAGI.

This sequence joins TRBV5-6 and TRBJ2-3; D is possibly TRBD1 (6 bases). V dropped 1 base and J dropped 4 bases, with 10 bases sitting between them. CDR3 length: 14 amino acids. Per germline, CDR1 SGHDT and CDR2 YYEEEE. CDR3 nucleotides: TGTGCCAGCAGCTTGCCAGGGGAAGCAGATACGCAGTATTTT. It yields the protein CASSLPGEADTQYF.

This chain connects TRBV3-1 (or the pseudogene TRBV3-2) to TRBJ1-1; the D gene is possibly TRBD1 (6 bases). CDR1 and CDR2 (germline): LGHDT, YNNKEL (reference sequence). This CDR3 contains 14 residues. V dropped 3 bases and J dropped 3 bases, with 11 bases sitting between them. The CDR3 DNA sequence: TGTGCCAGCAGCCACGAGGGGGGGCACACTGAAGCTTTCTTT. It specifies CASSHEGGHTEAFF.

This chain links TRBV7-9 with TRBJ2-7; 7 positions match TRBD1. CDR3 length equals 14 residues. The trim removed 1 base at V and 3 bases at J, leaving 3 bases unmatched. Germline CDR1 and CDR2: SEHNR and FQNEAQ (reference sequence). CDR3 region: CASSLVWDSYEQYF. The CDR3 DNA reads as TGTGCCAGCAGCTTAGTTTGGGACAGCTACGAGCAGTACTTC.

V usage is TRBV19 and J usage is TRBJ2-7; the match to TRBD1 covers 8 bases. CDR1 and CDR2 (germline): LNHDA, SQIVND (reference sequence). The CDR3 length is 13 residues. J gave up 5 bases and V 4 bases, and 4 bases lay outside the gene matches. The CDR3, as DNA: TGTGCCAGTAGTACCGGACAGGGCAACGAGCAGTACTTC. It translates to CASSTGQGNEQYF.

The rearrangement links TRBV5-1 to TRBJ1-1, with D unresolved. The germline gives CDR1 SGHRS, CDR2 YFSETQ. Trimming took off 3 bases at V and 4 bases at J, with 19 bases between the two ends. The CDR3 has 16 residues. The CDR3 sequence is CASSSATDPGGTEAFF. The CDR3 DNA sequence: TGCGCCAGCAGCTCCGCCACAGACCCGGGAGGCACTGAAGCTTTCTTT.

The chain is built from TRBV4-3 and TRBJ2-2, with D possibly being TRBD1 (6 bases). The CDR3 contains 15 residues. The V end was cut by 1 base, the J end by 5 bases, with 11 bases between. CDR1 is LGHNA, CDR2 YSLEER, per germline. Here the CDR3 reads CASSQGGTTTGELFF. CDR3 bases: TGCGCCAGCAGCCAAGGGGGGACAACTACCGGGGAGCTGTTTTTT.

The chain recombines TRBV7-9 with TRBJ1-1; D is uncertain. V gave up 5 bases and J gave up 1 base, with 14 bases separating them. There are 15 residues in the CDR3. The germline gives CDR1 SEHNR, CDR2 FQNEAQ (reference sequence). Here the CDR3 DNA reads TGTGCCAGCAGCCCCCTGGAAGCGGCGAACACTGAAGCTTTCTTT. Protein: CASSPLEAANTEAFF.

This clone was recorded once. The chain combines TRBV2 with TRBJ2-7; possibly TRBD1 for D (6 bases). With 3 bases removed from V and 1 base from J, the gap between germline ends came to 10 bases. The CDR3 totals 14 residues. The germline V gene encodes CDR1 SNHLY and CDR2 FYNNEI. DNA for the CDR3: TGTGCCAGCAGTGACGGGACATCTTCCTACGAGCAGTACTTC. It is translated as CASSDGTSSYEQYF.